This T cell receptor (beta chain) stems from a study of blood T cell repertoires in COVID-19. About the study: Donors in the United States, Italy and Spain gave samples during acute or convalescent COVID-19.

Germline CDR1 and CDR2: SEHNR and FQNEAQ (reference sequence). CDR3 size: 15 residues. V shed 5 bases and J 4 bases; nucleotides not matched to a gene: 2. Study processing details: For nucleated cells, counts were estimated from reference gene primer amplification. Clones were sequenced by immunoSEQ multiplex PCR, and TCRdb holds only the in-frame ones, with some missing. For V, J and clone size, that table is used; D and trimming come from the DNA. The sample holds fewer than 250,000 clones, approximately 91% seen once. The sequence was obtained from a man aged 40-55 years with acute or convalescent COVID-19. The chain combines TRBV7-9 with TRBJ2-1, with 13 bases lining up with TRBD2. What was sequenced was peripheral blood. The CDR3 loop reads CASSRTSGGYNEQFF. CDR3 sequence (DNA): TGTGCCAGCAGCCGGACTAGCGGGGGATACAATGAGCAGTTCTTC.